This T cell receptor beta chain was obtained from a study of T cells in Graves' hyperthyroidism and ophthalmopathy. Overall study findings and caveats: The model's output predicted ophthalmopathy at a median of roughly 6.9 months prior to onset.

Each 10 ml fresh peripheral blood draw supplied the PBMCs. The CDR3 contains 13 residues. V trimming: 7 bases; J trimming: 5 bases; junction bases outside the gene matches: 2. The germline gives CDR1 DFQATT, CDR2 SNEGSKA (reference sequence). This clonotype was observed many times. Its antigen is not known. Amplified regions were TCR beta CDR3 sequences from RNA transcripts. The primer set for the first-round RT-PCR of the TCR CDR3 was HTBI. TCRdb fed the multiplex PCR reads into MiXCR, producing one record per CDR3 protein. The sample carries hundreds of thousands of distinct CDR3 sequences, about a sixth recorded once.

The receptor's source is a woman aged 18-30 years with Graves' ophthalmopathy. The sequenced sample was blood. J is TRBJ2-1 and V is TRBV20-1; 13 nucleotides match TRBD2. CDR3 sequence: CSELAGGHNEQFF. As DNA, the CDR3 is TGCAGTGAACTAGCGGGAGGGCACAATGAGCAGTTCTTC.